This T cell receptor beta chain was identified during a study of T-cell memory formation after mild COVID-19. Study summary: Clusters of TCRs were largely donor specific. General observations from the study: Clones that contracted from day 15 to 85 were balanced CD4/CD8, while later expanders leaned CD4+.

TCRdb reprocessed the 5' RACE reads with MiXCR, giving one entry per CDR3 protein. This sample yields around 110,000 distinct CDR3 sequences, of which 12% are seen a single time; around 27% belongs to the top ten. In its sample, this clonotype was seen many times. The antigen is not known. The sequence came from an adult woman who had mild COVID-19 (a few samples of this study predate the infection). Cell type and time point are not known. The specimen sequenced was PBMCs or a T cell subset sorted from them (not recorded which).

CDR3 nucleotides: TGTGCCAGCAGTTTCGGATGGGGCGGGAGGGTCGATGAGCAGTTCTTC. Protein: CASSFGWGGRVDEQFF. The chain combines TRBV12-3 or TRBV12-4 with TRBJ2-1, with 9 bases identical to TRBD2. This CDR3 comprises 16 residues. The ends lost 3 bases at V and 8 bases at J; junction bases unmatched: 11.